The clone carrying this T cell receptor (beta chain) has a handful of counts. Its antigen is still unknown. Clones were sequenced by immunoSEQ multiplex PCR, and TCRdb holds only the in-frame ones, with some missing. This table holds more than 400,000 clones, less than 95% found once. The sample belongs to a study of Ad26.COV2.S vaccination and SARS-CoV-2 variants. General study findings and limits: Spike-specific TCR breadth was greater after Ad26.COV2.S than placebo. Reportedly, after vaccination the spike-specific CD8+ and CD4+ T cell responses displayed substantial breadth.

Treatment meaning: roughly 19 received Ad26.COV2.S at low or high dose, single or two shots; a few received placebo; per-sample allocation not given. Sample collection was performed on day 63 after the first vaccine or placebo injection. Boston hosted the donor, who was an adult aged 18-55 years. Built on an Ad26 vector, the vaccine expressed Wuhan-strain SARS-CoV-2 spike. The sequence came from a person aged 18 to 59 who received the Ad26.COV2.S COVID-19 vaccine or a placebo. Sequenced material: peripheral blood, taken in a trial of Ad26.COV2.S vaccine versus placebo.

DNA of the CDR3: TGTGCCAGCAGCTGGGAGGGACTTGGCTACACCTTC. Amino acid sequence: CASSWEGLGYTF. The chain combines TRBV5-8 with TRBJ1-2; TRBD1 might be the D (5 bases). The V gene's germline CDR1 is SGHTS and CDR2 YDEGEE. This CDR3 is built from 12 residues. The V end was cut by 3 bases, the J end by 7 bases, with 10 bases between.